The TCR beta chain described here comes from a study of T cells after posttransplantation cyclophosphamide. Regarding the study as a whole: Later post-transplant blood repertoires were often dominated by donor CD8+ memory clones.

With V trimmed by 8 bases and J by 8 bases, 8 bases remained unmatched. CDR3 length equals 14 residues. CDR1 is MNHEY and CDR2 is SMNVEV in the germline V gene (reference sequence). Only in-frame clones appear in the TCRdb table, and some are missing; sequencing was by immunoSEQ multiplex PCR. The sample records roughly 20,000 clones, less than 99% being singletons. Cells defined as naive were viable CD3+CD4+ or CD3+CD8+ and CCR7+CD45RA+CD45RO-CD95-CD27+CD28+. Regarding this clone: Its antigen is unidentified.

The sample was naive CD4+ T cells sorted from PBMCs. This receptor was identified in a man in his forties in good health, CMV-negative, and a related stem cell transplant donor. The chain couples TRBV27 to TRBJ1-4, with TRBD1 matching over 10 bases. DNA for the CDR3: TGTGCCAGCGCAACGGGACAGGGGCGAGAAAAACTGTTTTTT. It is translated as CASATGQGREKLFF.